This T cell receptor beta chain was sequenced for a study of technical replicates of blood from a handful of donors. Some clones are missing from TCRdb's copy, which holds only in-frame ones; the method was immunoSEQ multiplex PCR. In the table there are approximately 76,000 clones, 65% to 90% of which are singletons. Germline CDR1 reads PRHDT; CDR2 reads FYEKMQ (reference sequence). Trimming took 5 bases from V and 1 from J; bases not matched to a gene: 2. This CDR3 region has 15 residues. The TCR originated in a human donor in good health. Some clones in this sample may be carry-over from other donors' samples. The J gene is TRBJ2-2, the V gene TRBV13, with 9 bases lining up with TRBD1. The material sequenced was PBMCs. The DNA for the CDR3 is TGTGCCAGCAGCCAGGGACAGGGGAACACCGGGGAGCTGTTTTTT. Protein product: CASSQGQGNTGELFF.